Below, 27 T cell receptor beta chains from the same sample are listed, as sequenced in a study of molecular identifiers for immune sequencing clone quantification (dated by TCRdb to the late 2010s). The library was built by means of PCR. The instrument given in TCRdb is Illumina HiSeq 4000. TCRdb trimmed the raw reads at Q25, called clones with MiXCR and kept productive beta chains. When rows share a CDR3 protein, they turn into one entry using the most common DNA and genes. Counted in this sample were 50,000 to 65,000 distinct CDR3 sequences; approximately 26% of them appeared once. The ten largest make up under 2% of the sample. Sequencing input: naive CD8+ T cells from blood, with Jurkat cell RNA spiked in. Read against the paper, the sample's cell subset or site label means: FACS-sorted CD8+CD4-CCR7+CD45RA+ naive T cells. All receptors derive from a human donor in good health. Some libraries in this study had Jurkat cell RNA spiked in.

For this clonotype: A much larger clone is a single base away; this may be a read error. The chain uses TRBV29-1 and TRBJ1-4, with TRBD1 identical over 9 bases. Trimming took 6 bases from V and 6 from J; bases not matched to a gene: 11. The germline CDR1 and CDR2 sequences are SQVTM and ANQGSEA. The CDR3 sequence is 15 residues long. Written as DNA, the CDR3 is TGCAGCGTCCAACGGACAGGGGAGGAACATGAAAAACTGTTTTTT. Translating it yields CSVQRTGEEHEKLFF.

As regards this clonotype: A read error may explain this, as a much larger clone is one base away. V gene TRBV28 combines with J gene TRBJ2-7; a weak D match, TRBD2 (5 bases). The CDR3 runs to 14 residues. Germline loops: CDR1 MDHEN, CDR2 SYDVKM. V lost 5 bases, J lost 9 bases, and 20 bases lay in between. CDR3 DNA: TGTGCCAGCAGTGCGGGCCAAGGCTTCGGTAGGCAGTACTTC. Its translation: CASSAGQGFGRQYF. Complete variable domain (other parts from reference TRBV28 and TRBJ2-7): DVKVTQSSRYLVKRTGEKVFLECVQDMDHENMFWYRQDPGLGLRLIYFSYDVKMKEKGDIPEGYSVSREKKERFSLILESASTNQTSMYLCASSAGQGFGRQYFGPGTRLTVT.

This clonotype was detected ten times or more. This sequence joins TRBV7-6 and TRBJ2-2; 7 bases agree with TRBD1. V trimming: 4 bases; J trimming: 4 bases; junction bases outside the gene matches: 9. Germline lookup yields CDR1 SGHVS and CDR2 FNYEAQ. The CDR3 is 16 amino acids. The CDR3 DNA reads as TGTGCCAGCAGCTGGGCCCGACAGGGCGGCACCGGGGAGCTGTTTTTT. Translating gives CASSWARQGGTGELFF.

This clonotype has at least ten counts. The rearrangement links TRBV29-1 to TRBJ2-2; D gene uncertain. Trimming left V 7 bases short and J 2 bases short, with 14 bases between. This CDR3 contains 14 residues. Germline CDR1 is SQVTM and CDR2 is ANQGSEA. Here the CDR3 reads CSAVPEINTGELFF. CDR3 bases: TGCAGCGCCGTCCCCGAGATAAACACCGGGGAGCTGTTTTTT.

The chain couples TRBV14 to TRBJ2-4, with TRBD2 as a possible D gene (5 bases). The germline V gene encodes CDR1 SGHDN and CDR2 FVKESK. The CDR3 has 17 amino acids. V dropped 1 base and J dropped 7 bases, with 20 bases sitting between them. The CDR3 sequence: CASSQVLASRTWNIQYF. CDR3 in DNA: TGTGCCAGCAGCCAAGTATTGGCTAGCAGAACCTGGAACATTCAGTACTTC. The full variable domain, completed using reference TRBV14 and TRBJ2-4, is EAGVTQFPSHSVIEKGQTVTLRCDPISGHDNLYWYRRVMGKEIKFLLHFVKESKQDESGMPNNRFLAERTGGTYSTLKVQPAELEDSGVYFCASSQVLASRTWNIQYFGAGTRLSVL.

In its sample, this clonotype was seen a few times. This may arise from a read error, as a much more abundant clone is one base away. The chain combines TRBV7-9 with TRBJ1-5; 7 bases map to TRBD1. Germline values: CDR1 SEHNR, CDR2 FQNEAQ (reference sequence). The CDR3 is made up of 14 amino acids. The CDR3 DNA is TGTGCCAGCAGCTTGACAGGGTTCAATCAGCCCCGGCATTTT. It encodes CASSLTGFNQPRHF.

This clonotype was detected only a few times. The chain links TRBV14 to TRBJ2-7; maybe TRBD1 (6 bases). The germline gives CDR1 SGHDN, CDR2 FVKESK. The CDR3 has 14 amino acids. V was trimmed by 5 bases and J by 7 bases, leaving 18 bases between them. The CDR3 protein is CASSFQGPNSEQYF. The DNA for the CDR3 is TGTGCCAGCAGCTTTCAGGGGCCTAATTCTGAGCAGTACTTC.

For this clonotype: A much larger clone lies one base from this, so it may be a read error. V and J are TRBV7-9 and TRBJ2-2; D ambiguous. The CDR3 covers 17 residues. The V gene lost 8 bases and the J gene lost 3 bases, with 22 bases spanning the gap. Germline values: CDR1 SEHNR, CDR2 FQNEAQ (reference sequence). CDR3 in DNA: TGTGCCAGCGGCTCCCCTCGGGCCCATCGAGACACCGGGGAGCTGTTTTTT. Its protein is CASGSPRAHRDTGELFF.

There are many counts of this clonotype. The rearrangement uses TRBV4-2 and TRBJ1-3, with a possible D match to TRBD1 (6 bases). From germline, CDR1 is LGHNA and CDR2 YNFKEQ. V was clipped by 2 bases and J by 0 bases, with 14 bases between them. This CDR3 comprises 17 residues. Here the CDR3 reads CASSQTQRDISGNTIYF. CDR3 coding DNA: TGTGCCAGCAGCCAAACACAACGGGACATCTCTGGAAACACCATATATTTT.

Comment on this clonotype: A much bigger clone sits one base away, suggesting this may be a read error. The gene calls are TRBV14 and TRBJ1-4; no clear D. The CDR3 has 13 residues. Germline CDR1 is SGHDN and CDR2 is FVKESK. DNA for the CDR3: TGTGCCAGCAGCCAATGGTCTAATGAAAAACTGCTTTTT. Amino acid sequence: CASSQWSNEKLLF.

Points on this clonotype: A much larger clone is a single base away; this may be a read error. The rearrangement joins TRBV4-1 to TRBJ2-3; perhaps TRBD1 as D (5 bases). This CDR3 is built from 16 residues. V was trimmed by 1 base and J by 6 bases, leaving 17 bases between them. Germline V gene lookup returns CDR1 MGHRA and CDR2 YSYEKL. CDR3 nucleotide sequence: TGCGCCAGCAGCCAAGTTCAAGGGCCAGGGTGGGATACGCAGTATTTT. Its translation: CASSQVQGPGWDTQYF.

In this sample, this clonotype turned up many times. J is TRBJ2-7 and V is TRBV3-1; the D gene is possibly TRBD2 (6 bases). Germline V lookup: CDR1 LGHDT, CDR2 YNNKEL (reference sequence). The CDR3 is 14 residues long. V lost 0 bases and J lost 4, with 10 bases in between. The CDR3 nucleotides read TGTGCCAGCAGCCAAGAAACGACTAGTTACGAGCAGTACTTC. Its translation is CASSQETTSYEQYF.

In this sample, this clonotype turned up a few times. The V call is TRBV12-3 or TRBV12-4, the J call TRBJ1-1; D may be TRBD1 (5 bases). The CDR3 length is 16 residues. V was shortened by 2 bases and J by 1 base, with 14 bases between the two germline ends. The CDR3: CASSLNSLTGNTEAFF. In DNA, the CDR3 is TGTGCCAGCAGTTTAAATTCCCTCACAGGGAACACTGAAGCTTTCTTT.

This clonotype was counted at least ten times. The J gene is TRBJ2-3, the V gene TRBV19; D call uncertain. CDR1 and CDR2 (germline): LNHDA, SQIVND (reference sequence). Deletions cut 3 bases from V and 6 bases from J, with 4 bases between. This CDR3 has 11 amino acids. The CDR3 is CASSMYDTQYF. In DNA form, the CDR3 reads TGTGCCAGTAGTATGTATGATACGCAGTATTTT. Full variable domain (remainder filled in from reference TRBV19 and TRBJ2-3): DGGITQSPKYLFRKEGQNVTLSCEQNLNHDAMYWYRQDPGQGLRLIYYSQIVNDFQKGDIAEGYSVSREKKESFPLTVTSAQKNPTAFYLCASSMYDTQYFGPGTRLTVL.

This chain's CDR3 is CASSRSPVGHQETQYF. CDR3 bases: TGTGCCAGCAGTAGATCCCCGGTAGGGCACCAAGAGACCCAGTACTTC. This chain links TRBV25-1 with TRBJ2-5; D gene ambiguous. V was trimmed by 5 bases and J by 0 bases, leaving 16 bases between them. The germline V gene encodes CDR1 MGHDK and CDR2 SYGVNS. There are 16 residues in the CDR3.

Notes on this clonotype: A read error may explain this, as a much larger clone is one base away. The CDR3 here is CSVIVTEALF. CDR3 nucleotides: TGCAGCGTTATTGTCACTGAAGCTCTCTTT. V gene TRBV29-1 combines with J gene TRBJ1-1; D remains unclear. Germline loops: CDR1 SQVTM, CDR2 ANQGSEA. This CDR3 is built from 10 residues.

This clonotype was counted at least ten times. The chain employs TRBV14 and TRBJ2-1; D may match TRBD1 or TRBD2 (5 bases each). The V end lost 0 bases, the J end lost 9 bases, and 21 bases lay between the germline ends. The CDR3 consists of 17 residues. Germline V gene lookup returns CDR1 SGHDN and CDR2 FVKESK. The CDR3 coding sequence is TGTGCCAGCAGCCAAGATTCGATCTCGAGGGGTTGGTGTGAGCAGTTCTTC. Amino acid sequence: CASSQDSISRGWCEQFF.

The sample holds many counts of this clonotype. The chain is built from TRBV4-1 and TRBJ2-3; unclear D gene. Germline CDR1 reads MGHRA; CDR2 reads YSYEKL. The ends were cut back, 0 bases at V and 1 base at J, with 14 bases in the middle. The CDR3 spans 17 residues. The CDR3, as DNA: TGCGCCAGCAGCCAAGATAGTTTGCAGAGGCGCACAGATACGCAGTATTTT. The encoded protein is CASSQDSLQRRTDTQYF.

This clonotype was recorded a few times. The rearrangement uses TRBV6-2 or TRBV6-3 and TRBJ1-2; D is possibly TRBD1 (5 bases). The V gene's germline CDR1 is MNHEY and CDR2 SVGEGT. Trimming cost V 6 bases and J 3 bases, with 17 bases left between them. This CDR3 has 15 residues. The DNA for the CDR3 is TGTGCCAGCAGCCCCGGACACCCGATTTACTATGGCTACACCTTC. Protein product: CASSPGHPIYYGYTF.

Only a few counts were recorded for this clonotype. Possible read error: a much larger clone is one base away. The rearrangement joins TRBV25-1 to TRBJ2-5; no reliable D call. Germline-derived CDR1 and CDR2 are MGHDK and SYGVNS. CDR3 length: 14 amino acids. The CDR3 coding sequence is TGTGCCAGCAGTGAATCTCCAGCACAAGGGACCCAGTACTTC. Translating it yields CASSESPAQGTQYF.

For this clonotype: One junction end disagrees with the germline gene, perhaps due to a read error. The rearrangement uses TRBV7-9 and TRBJ1-4; 12 bases are shared with TRBD1. This CDR3 is built from 20 residues. Germline V CDR1 and CDR2: SEHNR, FQNEAQ (reference sequence). The CDR3 loop reads CASSPTPGTGGDATSEKPFF. The CDR3 nucleotides read TGTGCCAGCAGCCCGACGCCCGGGACAGGGGGCGATGCAACTAGTGAAAAACCGTTTTTT.

Ten or more counts support this clonotype. This rearrangement joins TRBV4-2 to TRBJ1-1; unclear D gene. The V end was cut by 2 bases, the J end by 3 bases, with 4 bases between. The CDR3 runs to 12 residues. Per germline, CDR1 LGHNA and CDR2 YNFKEQ. DNA of the CDR3: TGTGCCAGCAGCCAAACTTACACTGAAGCTTTCTTT. It encodes CASSQTYTEAFF.

This clonotype occurred many times. The chain employs TRBV7-2 and TRBJ2-3; D may be TRBD2 (6 bases). The CDR3 is 15 amino acids. Germline V gives CDR1 SGHTA, CDR2 FQGNSA. V lost 5 bases and J 0 bases, leaving 12 bases between the germline ends. This CDR3 is CASSITSSSTDTQYF. CDR3 DNA sequence: TGTGCCAGCAGCATCACTAGCAGCAGCACAGATACGCAGTATTTT.

Note on this clonotype: This may arise from a read error, as a much more abundant clone is one base away. The chain combines TRBV12-3 or TRBV12-4 with TRBJ1-1; possibly TRBD1 for D (6 bases). This CDR3 region has 14 residues. The CDR3 DNA sequence: TGTGCCAGCAGTTTCGGGACACCGAACACTGAAGCTATCTTT. Amino acid sequence: CASSFGTPNTEAIF.

This clonotype was picked up many times. J is TRBJ1-1 and V is TRBV4-1; possibly TRBD1 for D (5 bases). V dropped 4 bases and J dropped 4 bases, with 16 bases sitting between them. From germline, CDR1 is MGHRA and CDR2 YSYEKL. CDR3 length: 15 residues. DNA for the CDR3: TGCGCCAGCAGCCGAGGAGGCGGGGCTGGCACTGAAGCTTTCTTT. It yields the protein CASSRGGGAGTEAFF.

This clonotype has a handful of counts. The chain uses TRBV2 and TRBJ2-7; D unresolved. Germline V gene sequence: CDR1 SNHLY, CDR2 FYNNEI. Trimming removed 8 bases from V and 7 bases from J, with 18 bases in between. There are 13 residues in the CDR3. CDR3 sequence: CASLGQSTKEQYF. The CDR3 DNA reads as TGTGCCAGCTTGGGCCAGAGTACGAAGGAGCAGTACTTC.

This clonotype has at least ten counts. The chain couples TRBV20-1 to TRBJ2-3; 7 nucleotides line up with TRBD1. V shed 2 bases, J shed 4 bases, and the junction held 6 bases outside the gene matches. The germline gives CDR1 DFQATT, CDR2 SNEGSKA (reference sequence). This CDR3 region has 14 residues. The CDR3 loop reads CSARSTGQPDTQYF. CDR3 DNA sequence: TGCAGTGCTAGATCTACGGGACAGCCAGATACGCAGTATTTT.